These 32 T cell receptor beta chains originate from one sample sequenced in a study of T cell changes during pregnancy in multiple sclerosis. Method: immunoSEQ multiplex PCR; TCRdb's copy keeps in-frame clones and lacks some. Counted here are 56,000 or so clones, about 85% occurring once; the ten biggest clones make up around 0.38%. This specimen was CD4+ T cells from peripheral blood mononuclear cells, taken in the third trimester of pregnancy. The receptors here all came from a female donor with multiple sclerosis, enrolled in a pregnancy study.

This chain connects TRBV30 to TRBJ1-2; D is ambiguous. This CDR3 has 13 residues. Germline V gene data show CDR1 as GTSNPN and CDR2 as SVGIG (reference sequence). Deletions cut 3 bases from V and 7 bases from J, with 15 bases between. Here the CDR3 DNA reads TGTGCCTGGAGGATAGCGGCTGCGGCTGGCTACACCTTC. It encodes CAWRIAAAAGYTF. The full variable domain, with the rest looked up from reference TRBV30 and TRBJ1-2, is SQTIHQWPATLVQPVGSPLSLECTVEGTSNPNLYWYRQAAGRGLQLLFYSVGIGQISSEVPQNLSASRPQDRQFILSSKKLLLSDSGFYLCAWRIAAAAGYTFGSGTRLTVV.

CDR3 loop: CAWGGAGGAEQYF. The DNA for the CDR3 is TGTGCCTGGGGTGGAGCGGGAGGGGCCGAGCAGTACTTC. The chain joins TRBV30 to TRBJ2-7; TRBD2 matches 10 bases. The CDR3 covers 13 residues. Germline V CDR1 and CDR2: GTSNPN, SVGIG (reference sequence). With V trimmed by 5 bases and J by 6 bases, 7 bases remained unmatched. The variable domain in full, completed from reference TRBV30 and TRBJ2-7, reads SQTIHQWPATLVQPVGSPLSLECTVEGTSNPNLYWYRQAAGRGLQLLFYSVGIGQISSEVPQNLSASRPQDRQFILSSKKLLLSDSGFYLCAWGGAGGAEQYFGPGTRLTVT.

This chain connects TRBV18 to TRBJ2-1; D is perhaps TRBD2 (6 bases). Germline lookup yields CDR1 KGHSH and CDR2 LQKENI. The CDR3 covers 16 residues. Trimming took 3 bases from V and 1 from J, leaving 13 bases between them. The CDR3 region has the DNA TGTGCCAGCTCACCCGTTTCCGGGACTTCCTACAATGAGCAGTTCTTC. Its protein is CASSPVSGTSYNEQFF.

This clone showed up just once. The V call is TRBV6-1, the J call TRBJ2-7; D is perhaps TRBD1 (6 bases). Trimming left V 6 bases short and J 3 bases short, with 12 bases between. The CDR3 spans 13 residues. Germline CDR1 reads MNHNS; CDR2 reads SASEGT. The CDR3 region is CASRSYRDYEQYF. DNA for the CDR3: TGTGCCAGCAGAAGCTACAGGGACTACGAGCAGTACTTC.

The V call is TRBV5-8, the J call TRBJ2-2, with 8 bases that match TRBD1. J lost 4 bases, V lost 4 bases, and 6 bases had no gene match. This CDR3 region has 15 residues. Germline values: CDR1 SGHTS, CDR2 YDEGEE. The CDR3, as DNA: TGTGCCAGCAGCCCGGCGGACAGGGCCACCGGGGAGCTGTTTTTT. Protein product: CASSPADRATGELFF.

This chain joins TRBV7-2 and TRBJ2-3; the match to TRBD2 covers 11 bases. This CDR3 has 16 amino acids. CDR1 SGHTA and CDR2 FQGNSA come from the germline V gene. After removal of 3 bases from V and 2 bases from J, the junction contained 4 bases not matched to a gene. CDR3 DNA sequence: TGTGCCAGCAGCTTTCTAGCGGGAGGCCTCACAGATACGCAGTATTTT. It is translated as CASSFLAGGLTDTQYF.

This clone was recorded only once. The gene calls are TRBV7-7 and TRBJ2-1; 13 nucleotides match TRBD2. CDR1 and CDR2 (germline): SSHAT, FNYEAQ (reference sequence). CDR3 size: 15 residues. V trimming: 2 bases; J trimming: 6 bases; junction bases outside the gene matches: 1. As DNA, the CDR3 is TGTGCCAGCAGCTTAACTAGCGGGGGGGCCAATGAGCAGTTCTTC. It translates to CASSLTSGGANEQFF.

The V call is TRBV7-6, the J call TRBJ1-1; D may be TRBD1 (6 bases). This CDR3 comprises 18 residues. Germline-derived CDR1 and CDR2 are SGHVS and FNYEAQ. The V gene lost 0 bases and the J gene lost 5 bases, with 22 bases spanning the gap. The CDR3 loop is CASSLAGTRLGTGTEAFF. The DNA for the CDR3 is TGTGCCAGCAGCTTAGCCGGCACTAGGCTCGGCACAGGGACTGAAGCTTTCTTT.

The chain carries TRBV30 and TRBJ2-7, with D maybe TRBD2 (6 bases). This CDR3 has 15 residues. CDR1 GTSNPN and CDR2 SVGIG come from the germline V gene (reference sequence). V dropped 4 bases and J dropped 1 base, with 17 bases sitting between them. CDR3 nucleotides: TGTGCCTGGACCCATCCTGCGCGGGATTCCTACGAGCAGTACTTC. This translates into CAWTHPARDSYEQYF.

The chain couples TRBV11-2 to TRBJ1-6, with D possibly matching TRBD1 (6 bases). V lost 1 base and J lost 14, with 15 bases in between. Germline V gene lookup returns CDR1 SGHAT and CDR2 FQNNGV. The CDR3 is 14 amino acids. CDR3 DNA: TGTGCCAGCAGCTTAGCAAGACAGGTTGTTACCCTCCACTTT. Amino acids: CASSLARQVVTLHF.

The gene calls are TRBV21-1 and TRBJ2-5; the D call TRBD2 from the table was never checked on the DNA. TRBV21-1 is classified as a pseudogene. This CDR3 comprises 14 residues. In nucleotides, the CDR3 is TGTGCCAGCAGCAAACTAGCGGGGGGGGAGACCCAGTACTTC. Translation gives CASSKLAGGETQYF.

The chain links TRBV19 to TRBJ2-5; 9 positions match TRBD1. This CDR3 has 14 residues. Losses at the gene ends were 1 base for V and 3 bases for J; bases not matched to a gene: 0. Germline CDR1 is LNHDA and CDR2 is SQIVND (reference sequence). The CDR3 reads CASSIGQGEETQYF. DNA for the CDR3: TGTGCCAGTAGTATAGGACAGGGGGAAGAGACCCAGTACTTC.

The chain employs TRBV19 and TRBJ2-7, with 7 bases that match TRBD1. The CDR3 is 13 amino acids. The ends lost 6 bases at V and 6 bases at J; junction bases unmatched: 8. Germline lookup yields CDR1 LNHDA and CDR2 SQIVND (reference sequence). CDR3 bases: TGTGCCAGTAGACTGACAGGGTCCGGCGAGCAGTACTTC. It yields the protein CASRLTGSGEQYF.

The chain joins TRBV5-1 to TRBJ1-4, with a tentative D call TRBD1 (6 bases). Trimming stripped 0 bases from V and 8 bases from J, with 14 bases between. Germline assignment: CDR1 SGHRS and CDR2 YFSETQ. The CDR3 is 15 residues long. The CDR3, as DNA: TGCGCCAGCAGCTTGGCCCTTGACAGGTCAGAAAAACTGTTTTTT. Its protein product is CASSLALDRSEKLFF.

The V call is TRBV6-1, the J call TRBJ2-7; D possibly corresponds to TRBD1 (6 bases). Germline CDR1 reads MNHNS; CDR2 reads SASEGT. This CDR3 contains 14 residues. With 1 base removed from V and 2 bases from J, the gap between germline ends came to 9 bases. This CDR3 reads CASSEGGQTYEQYF. CDR3 nucleotide sequence: TGTGCCAGCAGTGAAGGGGGGCAGACCTACGAGCAGTACTTC.

The rearrangement links TRBV19 to TRBJ2-3, with 8 nucleotides matching TRBD1. Unmatched junction bases numbered 5, after V lost 8 bases and J lost 4 bases. CDR3 length: 13 residues. In germline, CDR1 is LNHDA, CDR2 SQIVND (reference sequence). CDR3 sequence reads: CASAGTGADTQYF. CDR3 coding DNA: TGTGCCAGTGCCGGGACAGGAGCAGATACGCAGTATTTT. The whole variable domain, remainder taken from reference TRBV19 and TRBJ2-3, is DGGITQSPKYLFRKEGQNVTLSCEQNLNHDAMYWYRQDPGQGLRLIYYSQIVNDFQKGDIAEGYSVSREKKESFPLTVTSAQKNPTAFYLCASAGTGADTQYFGPGTRLTVL.

The chain recombines TRBV4-2 with TRBJ1-3; D gene unclear. V was cut by 4 bases and J by 2 bases, with 12 bases left in between. There are 15 residues in the CDR3. Germline CDR1 LGHNA, CDR2 YNFKEQ. CDR3: CASSPHSGTGNTIYF. The DNA of the CDR3 is TGTGCCAGCAGCCCTCATTCAGGAACTGGAAACACCATATATTTT.

The chain carries TRBV18 and TRBJ1-4, with D maybe TRBD1 (5 bases). V lost 3 bases to trimming and J lost 5 bases, with 13 bases between them. Germline V gene data show CDR1 as KGHSH and CDR2 as LQKENI. The CDR3 has 15 residues. The CDR3 DNA reads TGTGCCAGCTCACCCGATCAGGGAGGAAATGAAAAACTGTTTTTT. It yields the protein CASSPDQGGNEKLFF.

In DNA form, the CDR3 reads TGTGCCTGGAGTGTAAGGTCGGGGGAGACCCAGTACTTC. Translation: CAWSVRSGETQYF. This sequence joins TRBV30 and TRBJ2-5, with D perhaps matching TRBD2 (5 bases). The CDR3 spans 13 residues. Trimming stripped 0 bases from V and 5 bases from J, with 10 bases between. Germline-derived CDR1 and CDR2 are GTSNPN and SVGIG (reference sequence).

The V call is TRBV20-1, the J call TRBJ2-1; a possible D gene is TRBD1 (5 bases). CDR3 length equals 10 residues. The V gene's germline CDR1 is DFQATT and CDR2 SNEGSKA (reference sequence). V lost 3 bases, J lost 13 bases, and 10 bases lay in between. The CDR3 protein is CSASNRIQFF. The DNA for the CDR3 is TGCAGTGCTAGTAACAGGATTCAGTTCTTC.

The chain links TRBV10-3 to TRBJ2-1; 12 nucleotides align to TRBD2. J gave up 7 bases and V 2 bases, and 9 bases lay outside the gene matches. The germline CDR1 and CDR2 sequences are ENHRY and SYGVKD. This CDR3 region has 17 residues. In DNA form, the CDR3 reads TGTGCCATCAGTGAGACCCTACTAGCGGGAGGAAGAAATGAGCAGTTCTTC. Amino acids: CAISETLLAGGRNEQFF.

V is TRBV6-5 and J is TRBJ2-7, with TRBD2 matching over 13 bases. CDR1 is MNHEY and CDR2 is SVGAGI in the germline V gene. After removal of 0 bases from V and 6 bases from J, the junction contained 5 bases not matched to a gene. The CDR3 extends over 16 amino acids. The CDR3 DNA is TGTGCCAGCAGTTACTCACGGACTAGCGGGAGACTCGAGCAGTACTTC. Protein: CASSYSRTSGRLEQYF.

The chain joins TRBV27 to TRBJ2-7, with D unclear. The CDR3 loop spans 11 amino acids. Between the trimmed V and J ends, which lost 4 bases and 5 bases, there was a span of 6 bases. The germline gives CDR1 MNHEY, CDR2 SMNVEV (reference sequence). CDR3 sequence (DNA): TGTGCCAGCAGTTCACGGGACGAGCAGTACTTC. The encoded protein is CASSSRDEQYF.

The V and J genes are TRBV18 and TRBJ1-1; weak D call: TRBD1 (6 bases). V was pared by 3 bases and J by 3 bases, with 17 bases between. Germline lookup yields CDR1 KGHSH and CDR2 LQKENI. CDR3 length: 16 residues. DNA for the CDR3: TGTGCCAGCTCACCTGGCGAAACAGGGTGGGACACTGAAGCTTTCTTT. Translation gives CASSPGETGWDTEAFF.

By proportion, this clone is medium-sized (0.01 to 0.1%). The chain employs TRBV6-5 and TRBJ1-5, with D possibly TRBD1 on 6 matching bases. The CDR3 length is 13 residues. Germline assignment: CDR1 MNHEY and CDR2 SVGAGI. The V gene lost 10 bases and the J gene lost 0 bases, with 10 bases spanning the gap. CDR3 sequence reads: CATGTFSNQPQHF. The CDR3 region has the DNA TGTGCCACCGGGACATTTAGCAATCAGCCCCAGCATTTT.

This sequence joins TRBV27 and TRBJ1-2; the match to TRBD1 covers 7 bases. Germline CDR1 is MNHEY and CDR2 is SMNVEV (reference sequence). J was trimmed by 8 bases and V by 2 bases; bases with no gene match: 8. The CDR3 contains 14 residues. As DNA, the CDR3 is TGTGCCAGCAGTTTACTACAGGGGCTAGGAGGCTACACCTTC. It specifies CASSLLQGLGGYTF.

The J gene is TRBJ2-7, the V gene TRBV11-2, with 8 bases aligning to TRBD2. Germline values: CDR1 SGHAT, CDR2 FQNNGV. With 8 bases clipped from V and 4 bases from J, the junction kept 13 bases outside the gene matches. The CDR3 consists of 15 residues. The CDR3 is CASRLSGRLGYEQYF. Written as DNA, the CDR3 is TGTGCCAGCCGCCTCAGCGGGAGATTGGGGTACGAGCAGTACTTC.

CDR3 DNA sequence: TGCGCCAGCAGCCTGACAGGGGAGCGGTACGAGCAGTACTTC. This gives the protein CASSLTGERYEQYF. The rearrangement uses TRBV5-1 and TRBJ2-7, with TRBD1 matching over 8 bases. This CDR3 region has 14 residues. Germline V gene data show CDR1 as SGHRS and CDR2 as YFSETQ. The J segment lost 4 bases and the V segment lost 4 bases, leaving 7 bases of the junction unmatched. The full variable domain, its missing parts supplied by reference TRBV5-1 and TRBJ2-7, is KAGVTQTPRYLIKTRGQQVTLSCSPISGHRSVSWYQQTPGQGLQFLFEYFSETQRNKGNFPGRFSGRQFSNSRSEMNVSTLELGDSALYLCASSLTGERYEQYFGPGTRLTVT.

This chain links TRBV5-1 with TRBJ2-1; 10 nucleotides match TRBD2. The CDR3 covers 15 residues. Germline V gene sequence: CDR1 SGHRS, CDR2 YFSETQ. J gave up 9 bases and V 1 base, and 7 bases lay outside the gene matches. For the CDR3, the DNA is TGCGCCAGCAGCTTGAAAGCGGGGGGGCTCGGTGAGCAGTTCTTC. It yields the protein CASSLKAGGLGEQFF.

The CDR3 region is CASSEHNYGYTF. In DNA, the CDR3 is TGTGCCAGCAGCGAGCATAACTATGGCTACACCTTC. The rearrangement joins TRBV5-5 to TRBJ1-2; D remains unclear. V was clipped by 4 bases and J by 1 base, with 5 bases between them. Per germline, CDR1 SGHKS and CDR2 YYEKEE (reference sequence). The CDR3 length is 12 residues.

This clone was recorded once. The chain links TRBV10-3 to TRBJ1-4; D is undetermined. Germline assignment: CDR1 ENHRY and CDR2 SYGVKD. The CDR3 has 14 residues. V gave up 5 bases and J gave up 8 bases, with 15 bases separating them. The DNA for the CDR3 is TGTGCCATCAGTCCCGGGGAGGTGGGGGAAAAACTGTTTTTT. Translating it yields CAISPGEVGEKLFF.

The rearrangement joins TRBV5-1 to TRBJ2-3; no definite D call. The ends were cut back, 4 bases at V and 0 bases at J, with 12 bases in the middle. The CDR3 is 15 residues long. Germline CDR1 SGHRS, CDR2 YFSETQ. The CDR3 spells CASSTQQSSTDTQYF. Here the CDR3 DNA reads TGCGCCAGCAGCACACAGCAATCTAGCACAGATACGCAGTATTTT.